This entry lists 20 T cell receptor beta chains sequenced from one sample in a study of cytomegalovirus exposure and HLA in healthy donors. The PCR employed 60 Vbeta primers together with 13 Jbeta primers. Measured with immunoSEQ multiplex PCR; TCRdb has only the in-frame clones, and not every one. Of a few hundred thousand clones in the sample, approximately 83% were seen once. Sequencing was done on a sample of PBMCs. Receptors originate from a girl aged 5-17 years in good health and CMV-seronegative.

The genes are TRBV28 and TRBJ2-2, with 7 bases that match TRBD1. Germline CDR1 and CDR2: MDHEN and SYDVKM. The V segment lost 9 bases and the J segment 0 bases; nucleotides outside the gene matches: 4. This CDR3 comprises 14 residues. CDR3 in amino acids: CASTGTANTGELFF. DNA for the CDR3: TGTGCCAGTACCGGGACAGCGAACACCGGGGAGCTGTTTTTT.

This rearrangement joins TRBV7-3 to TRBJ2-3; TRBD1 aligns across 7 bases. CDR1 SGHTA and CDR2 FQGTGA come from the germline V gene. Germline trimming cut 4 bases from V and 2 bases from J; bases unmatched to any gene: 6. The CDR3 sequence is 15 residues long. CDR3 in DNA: TGTGCCAGCAGCTCGACAGGGCTTGACACAGATACGCAGTATTTT. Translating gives CASSSTGLDTDTQYF.

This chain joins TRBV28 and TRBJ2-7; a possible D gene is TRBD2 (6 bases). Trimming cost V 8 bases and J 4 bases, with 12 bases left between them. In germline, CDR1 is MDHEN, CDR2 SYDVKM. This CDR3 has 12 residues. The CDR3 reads CASAAGSYEQYF. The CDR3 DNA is TGTGCCAGCGCCGCCGGGAGTTACGAGCAGTACTTC.

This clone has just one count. The CDR3 protein is CASSLGQGNTGELFF. The CDR3 region has the DNA TGTGCCAGCAGCTTAGGACAGGGGAACACCGGGGAGCTGTTTTTT. This chain uses TRBV7-9 with TRBJ2-2; 7 nucleotides agree with TRBD1. V lost 1 base, J lost 1 base, and 0 bases stayed unmatched. The CDR3 is made up of 15 amino acids. The germline V gene encodes CDR1 SEHNR and CDR2 FQNEAQ (reference sequence).

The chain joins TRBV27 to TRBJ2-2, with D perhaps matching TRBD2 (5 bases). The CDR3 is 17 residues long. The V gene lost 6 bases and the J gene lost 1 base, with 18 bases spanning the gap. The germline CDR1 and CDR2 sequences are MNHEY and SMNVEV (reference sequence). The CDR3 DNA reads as TGTGCCAGCAGCCCCTCTCGGAGCGGCCTGAACACCGGGGAGCTGTTTTTT. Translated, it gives CASSPSRSGLNTGELFF.

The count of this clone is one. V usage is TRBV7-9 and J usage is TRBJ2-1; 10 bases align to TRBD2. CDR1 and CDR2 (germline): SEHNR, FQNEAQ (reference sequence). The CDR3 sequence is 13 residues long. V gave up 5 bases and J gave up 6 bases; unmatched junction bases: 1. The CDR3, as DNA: TGTGCCAGCAGCCGGACTAGCGGCAATGAGCAGTTCTTC. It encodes CASSRTSGNEQFF.

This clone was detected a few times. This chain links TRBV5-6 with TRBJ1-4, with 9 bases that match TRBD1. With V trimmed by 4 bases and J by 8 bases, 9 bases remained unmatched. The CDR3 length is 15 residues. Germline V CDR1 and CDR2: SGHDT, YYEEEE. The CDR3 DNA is TGTGCCAGCAGCCCAACACCGGGACAGGGCGAAAAACTGTTTTTT. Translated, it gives CASSPTPGQGEKLFF.

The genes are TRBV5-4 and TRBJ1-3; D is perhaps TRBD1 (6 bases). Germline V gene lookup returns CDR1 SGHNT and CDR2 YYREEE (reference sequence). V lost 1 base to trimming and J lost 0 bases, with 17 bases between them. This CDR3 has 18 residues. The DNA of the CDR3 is TGTGCCAGCAGCTTGCGCGGGGGCTCCCACCTCTCTGGAAACACCATATATTTT. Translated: CASSLRGGSHLSGNTIYF. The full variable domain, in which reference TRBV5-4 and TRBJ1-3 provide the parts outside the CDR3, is ETGVTQSPTHLIKTRGQQVTLRCSSQSGHNTVSWYQQALGQGPQFIFQYYREEENGRGNFPPRFSGLQFPNYSSELNVNALELDDSALYLCASSLRGGSHLSGNTIYFGEGSWLTVV.

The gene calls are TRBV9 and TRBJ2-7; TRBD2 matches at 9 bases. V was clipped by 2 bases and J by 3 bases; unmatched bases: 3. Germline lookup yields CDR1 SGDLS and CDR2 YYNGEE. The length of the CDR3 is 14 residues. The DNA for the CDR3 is TGTGCCAGCAGCGTTACTAGCGGGTTCTACGAGCAGTACTTC. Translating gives CASSVTSGFYEQYF. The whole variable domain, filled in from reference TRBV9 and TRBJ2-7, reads DSGVTQTPKHLITATGQRVTLRCSPRSGDLSVYWYQQSLDQGLQFLIQYYNGEERAKGNILERFSAQQFPDLHSELNLSSLELGDSALYFCASSVTSGFYEQYFGPGTRLTVT.

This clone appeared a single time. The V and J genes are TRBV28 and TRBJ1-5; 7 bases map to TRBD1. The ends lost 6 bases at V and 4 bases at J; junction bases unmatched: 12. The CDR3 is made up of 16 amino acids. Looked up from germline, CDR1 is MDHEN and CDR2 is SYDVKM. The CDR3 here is CASSQLNRGPNQPQHF. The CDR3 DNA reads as TGTGCCAGCAGCCAATTGAATAGGGGGCCTAATCAGCCCCAGCATTTT. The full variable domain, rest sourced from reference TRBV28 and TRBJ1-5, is DVKVTQSSRYLVKRTGEKVFLECVQDMDHENMFWYRQDPGLGLRLIYFSYDVKMKEKGDIPEGYSVSREKKERFSLILESASTNQTSMYLCASSQLNRGPNQPQHFGDGTRLSIL.

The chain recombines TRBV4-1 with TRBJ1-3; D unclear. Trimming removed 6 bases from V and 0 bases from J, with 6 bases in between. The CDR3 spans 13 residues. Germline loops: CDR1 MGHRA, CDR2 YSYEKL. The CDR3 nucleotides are TGCGCCAGCAGTTCAGACTCTGGAAACACCATATATTTT. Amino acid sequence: CASSSDSGNTIYF.

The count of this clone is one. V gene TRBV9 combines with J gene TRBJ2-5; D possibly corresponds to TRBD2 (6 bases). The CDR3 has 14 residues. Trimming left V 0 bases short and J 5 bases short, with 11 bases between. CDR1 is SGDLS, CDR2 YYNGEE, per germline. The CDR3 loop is CASSVVGSGETQYF. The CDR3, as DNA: TGTGCCAGCAGCGTAGTTGGGAGCGGGGAGACCCAGTACTTC.

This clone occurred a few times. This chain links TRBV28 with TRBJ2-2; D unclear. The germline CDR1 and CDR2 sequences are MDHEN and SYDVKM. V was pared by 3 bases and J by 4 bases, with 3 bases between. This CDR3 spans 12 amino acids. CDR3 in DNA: TGTGCCAGCAGTTTGAGCACCGGGGAGCTGTTTTTT. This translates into CASSLSTGELFF.

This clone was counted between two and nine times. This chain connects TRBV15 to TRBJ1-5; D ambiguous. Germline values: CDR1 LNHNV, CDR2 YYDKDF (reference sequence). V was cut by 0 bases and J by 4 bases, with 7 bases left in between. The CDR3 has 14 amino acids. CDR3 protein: CATSRDAGNQPQHF. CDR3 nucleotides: TGTGCCACCAGCAGAGATGCGGGGAATCAGCCCCAGCATTTT.

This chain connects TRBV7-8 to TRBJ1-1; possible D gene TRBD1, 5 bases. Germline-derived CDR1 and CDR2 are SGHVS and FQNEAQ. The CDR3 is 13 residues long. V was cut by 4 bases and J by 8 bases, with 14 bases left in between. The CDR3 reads CASSSPGDAEAFF. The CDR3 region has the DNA TGTGCCAGCAGCTCACCGGGGGACGCCGAAGCTTTCTTT.

CDR3 sequence (DNA): TGTGCCAGCAGCCACGGTGAGGGGGCGGCCTATGGCTACACCTTC. Encoded protein: CASSHGEGAAYGYTF. V and J are TRBV6-5 and TRBJ1-2; TRBD1 matches at 7 bases. Germline loops: CDR1 MNHEY, CDR2 SVGAGI. After removal of 6 bases from V and 4 bases from J, the junction contained 11 bases not matched to a gene. The CDR3 extends over 15 amino acids.

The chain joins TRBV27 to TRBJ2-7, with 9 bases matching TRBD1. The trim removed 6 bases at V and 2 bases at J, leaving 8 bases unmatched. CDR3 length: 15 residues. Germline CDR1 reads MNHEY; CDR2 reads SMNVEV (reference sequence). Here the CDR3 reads CASRLGQGEAYEQYF. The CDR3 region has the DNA TGTGCCAGCAGACTGGGACAGGGTGAGGCCTACGAGCAGTACTTC.

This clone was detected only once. Here the CDR3 reads CASSSILGTDTQYF. The CDR3 region has the DNA TGTGCCAGCAGCTCAATTTTAGGCACAGATACGCAGTATTTT. The chain has TRBV7-9 and TRBJ2-3; D unresolved. The CDR3 runs 14 residues. V gave up 4 bases and J gave up 1 base, with 9 bases separating them. Germline assignment: CDR1 SEHNR and CDR2 FQNEAQ (reference sequence).

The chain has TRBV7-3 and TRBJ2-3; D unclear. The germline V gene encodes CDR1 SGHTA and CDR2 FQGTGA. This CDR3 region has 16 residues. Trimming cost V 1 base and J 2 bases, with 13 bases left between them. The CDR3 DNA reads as TGTGCCAGCAGCTTAAGCCTGACAAGGTCCACAGATACGCAGTATTTT. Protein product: CASSLSLTRSTDTQYF.

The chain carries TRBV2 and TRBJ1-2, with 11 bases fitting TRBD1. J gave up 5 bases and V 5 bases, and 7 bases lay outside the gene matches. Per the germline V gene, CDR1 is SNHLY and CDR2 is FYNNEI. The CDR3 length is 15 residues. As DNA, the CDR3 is TGTGCCAGCAGTCTTACCGGGACAGGGGGGTATGGCTACACCTTC. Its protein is CASSLTGTGGYGYTF. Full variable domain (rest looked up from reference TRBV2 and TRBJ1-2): EPEVTQTPSHQVTQMGQEVILRCVPISNHLYFYWYRQILGQKVEFLVSFYNNEISEKSEIFDDQFSVERPDGSNFTLKIRSTKLEDSAMYFCASSLTGTGGYGYTFGSGTRLTVV.